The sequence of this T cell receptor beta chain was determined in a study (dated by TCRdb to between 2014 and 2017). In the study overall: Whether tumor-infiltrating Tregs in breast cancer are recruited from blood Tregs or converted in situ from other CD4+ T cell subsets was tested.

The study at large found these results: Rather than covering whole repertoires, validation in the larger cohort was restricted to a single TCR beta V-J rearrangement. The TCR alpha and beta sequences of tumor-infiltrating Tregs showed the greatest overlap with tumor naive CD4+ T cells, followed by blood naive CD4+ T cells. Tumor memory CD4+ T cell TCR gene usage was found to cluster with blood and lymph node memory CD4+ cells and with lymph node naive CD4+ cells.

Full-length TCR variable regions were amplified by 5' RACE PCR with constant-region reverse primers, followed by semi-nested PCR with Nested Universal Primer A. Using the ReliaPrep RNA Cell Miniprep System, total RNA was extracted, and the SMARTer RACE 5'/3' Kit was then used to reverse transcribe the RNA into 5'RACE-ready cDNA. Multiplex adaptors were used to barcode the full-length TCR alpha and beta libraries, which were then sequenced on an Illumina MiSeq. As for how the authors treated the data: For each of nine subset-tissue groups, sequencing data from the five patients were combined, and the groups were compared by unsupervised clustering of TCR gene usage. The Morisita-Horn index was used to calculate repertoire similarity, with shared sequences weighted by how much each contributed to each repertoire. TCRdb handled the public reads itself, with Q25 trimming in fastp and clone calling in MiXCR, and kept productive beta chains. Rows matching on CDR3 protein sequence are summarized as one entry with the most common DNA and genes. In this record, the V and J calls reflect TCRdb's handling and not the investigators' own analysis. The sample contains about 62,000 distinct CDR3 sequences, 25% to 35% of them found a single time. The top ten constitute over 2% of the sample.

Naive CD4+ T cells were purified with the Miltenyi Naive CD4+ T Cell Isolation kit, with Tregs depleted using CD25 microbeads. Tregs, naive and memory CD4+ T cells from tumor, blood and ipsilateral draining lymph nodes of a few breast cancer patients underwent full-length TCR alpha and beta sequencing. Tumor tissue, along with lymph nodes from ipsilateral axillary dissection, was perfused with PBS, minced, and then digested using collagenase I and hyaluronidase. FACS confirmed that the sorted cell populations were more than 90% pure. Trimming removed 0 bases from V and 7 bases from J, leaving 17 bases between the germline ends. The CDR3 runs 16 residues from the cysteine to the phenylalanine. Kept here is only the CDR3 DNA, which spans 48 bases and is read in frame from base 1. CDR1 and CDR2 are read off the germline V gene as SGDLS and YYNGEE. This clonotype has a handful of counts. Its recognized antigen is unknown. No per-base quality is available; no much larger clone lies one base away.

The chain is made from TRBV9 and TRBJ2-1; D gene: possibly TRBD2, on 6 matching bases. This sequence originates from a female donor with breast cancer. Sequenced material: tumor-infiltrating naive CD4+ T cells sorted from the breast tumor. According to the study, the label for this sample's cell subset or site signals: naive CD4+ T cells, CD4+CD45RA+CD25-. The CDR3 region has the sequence CASSVGGVGWLNEQFF. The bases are TGTGCCAGCAGCGTAGGGGGGGTAGGATGGTTGAATGAGCAGTTCTTC.